The subject of this entry is one TCR beta chain. This sample is drawn from a study of blood T cell repertoires in COVID-19. Study details: Whether acute or convalescent, the COVID-19 samples came from the United States, Italy and Spain. PBMCs, B-cell-depleted T cells, or T cells provided the cDNA or gDNA that made up the material.

CDR3 length equals 14 residues. The ends lost 3 bases at V and 0 bases at J; junction bases unmatched: 1. CDR1 and CDR2 from the germline V gene are SGDLS and YYNGEE. Source study methods: Scientists estimated how many nucleated cells there were by amplifying reference gene primers. The data were produced by immunoSEQ multiplex PCR, yet TCRdb's version contains in-frame clones alone and is incomplete. That table furnishes V, J and clone size, whereas the DNA furnished D and trimming. The sample has a few hundred thousand clones, 80% to 85% seen once. The chain combines TRBV9 with TRBJ1-1; 8 bases match TRBD1. The sequencing input was peripheral blood. The receptor comes from a woman aged 55-70 years with acute or convalescent COVID-19. The CDR3 is CASSAGGLNTEAFF. CDR3 DNA: TGTGCCAGCAGCGCAGGGGGCCTGAACACTGAAGCTTTCTTT.